This TCR beta chain was captured in a study of beta chain features in type 1 diabetes. Expressed TCRB transcripts got sequenced, as all isolated RNA was reverse transcribed. Sequencing used immunoSEQ multiplex PCR; TCRdb keeps in-frame clones, though not all of them. The sample has 900,000 or so clones; roughly 15% are singletons. The germline CDR1 and CDR2 sequences are SGHRS and YFSETQ. The CDR3 is made up of 15 amino acids. The J segment lost 7 bases and the V segment lost 4 bases, leaving 13 bases of the junction unmatched. Sequencing input: naive CD4+ T cells from blood. The chain has TRBV5-1 and TRBJ2-7; TRBD1 matches at 8 bases. This receptor was obtained from a woman aged 18-29 years in good health. The CDR3: CASSRGQGGVREQYF. In DNA, the CDR3 is TGCGCCAGCAGCAGAGGACAGGGCGGCGTGCGGGAGCAGTACTTC.